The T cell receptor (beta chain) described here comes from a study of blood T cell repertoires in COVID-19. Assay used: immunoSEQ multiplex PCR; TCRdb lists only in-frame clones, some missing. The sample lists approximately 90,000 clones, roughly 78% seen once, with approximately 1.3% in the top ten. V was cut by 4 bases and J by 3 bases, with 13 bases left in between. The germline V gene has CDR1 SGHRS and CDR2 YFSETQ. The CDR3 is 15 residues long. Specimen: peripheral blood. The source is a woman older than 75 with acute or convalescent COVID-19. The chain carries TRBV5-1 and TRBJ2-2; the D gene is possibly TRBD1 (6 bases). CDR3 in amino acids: CASSSTGHYTGELFF. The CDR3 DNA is TGCGCCAGCAGCAGTACAGGGCACTACACCGGGGAGCTGTTTTTT. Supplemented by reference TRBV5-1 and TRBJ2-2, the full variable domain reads KAGVTQTPRYLIKTRGQQVTLSCSPISGHRSVSWYQQTPGQGLQFLFEYFSETQRNKGNFPGRFSGRQFSNSRSEMNVSTLELGDSALYLCASSSTGHYTGELFFGEGSRLTVL.